A single sample is the source of the 10 T cell receptor beta chains below, sequenced in a study of T cells in Graves' hyperthyroidism and ophthalmopathy. What was amplified from RNA transcripts were TCR beta CDR3 regions. In the first-round RT-PCR of the TCR CDR3, the HTBI primer set was used. TCRdb ran MiXCR on the multiplex PCR reads and lists one entry per CDR3 protein. Here the sample spans 380,000 or so distinct CDR3 sequences, approximately 14% being singletons. The specimen was blood. Receptors were obtained from a young woman with Graves' hyperthyroidism.

The chain links TRBV7-2 to TRBJ2-1, with 14 positions matching TRBD2. CDR1 SGHTA and CDR2 FQGNSA come from the germline V gene. V lost 10 bases to trimming and J lost 9 bases; unmatched junction nucleotides: 8. The CDR3 sequence is 14 residues long. The CDR3 is CATTGTSGRREQFF. CDR3 nucleotide sequence: TGTGCCACTACCGGGACTAGCGGGAGACGTGAGCAGTTCTTC.

This clonotype has at least ten counts. CDR3 region: CASSSSLAGVGNEQFF. In DNA, the CDR3 is TGTGCCAGCAGCTCCTCTCTAGCGGGAGTTGGCAATGAGCAGTTCTTC. The chain links TRBV11-2 to TRBJ2-1, with 10 bases lining up with TRBD2. V shed 4 bases and J 6 bases; nucleotides not matched to a gene: 9. Germline V gene lookup returns CDR1 SGHAT and CDR2 FQNNGV. The CDR3 extends over 16 amino acids.

This clonotype has just a few counts. The V gene is TRBV4-2, the J gene TRBJ2-7; weak D call: TRBD2 (6 bases). CDR1 and CDR2 from the germline V gene are LGHNA and YNFKEQ. This CDR3 is built from 15 residues. With 3 bases removed from V and 0 bases from J, the gap between germline ends came to 12 bases. The CDR3 reads CASSQAGPGSYEQYF. The CDR3 DNA reads as TGTGCCAGCAGCCAGGCGGGACCTGGCTCCTACGAGCAGTACTTC.

This clonotype was counted a few times. CDR3 amino acids: CSVGVGRQELFF. The CDR3 DNA reads as TGCAGCGTTGGTGTAGGCCGCCAAGAGCTGTTTTTT. The V call is TRBV29-1, the J call TRBJ2-2; D gene unclear. Deletions cut 4 bases from V and 11 bases from J, with 14 bases between. The CDR3 totals 12 residues. CDR1 is SQVTM, CDR2 ANQGSEA, per germline.

J is TRBJ2-7 and V is TRBV9; D is perhaps TRBD1 (5 bases). The V end lost 4 bases, the J end lost 3 bases, and 11 bases lay between the germline ends. CDR3 size: 13 residues. The germline V gene encodes CDR1 SGDLS and CDR2 YYNGEE. In nucleotides, the CDR3 is TGTGCCAGCAGCTATACGCAGGGCTACGAGCAGTACTTC. Its translation is CASSYTQGYEQYF.

This clonotype was counted many times. This rearrangement joins TRBV7-2 to TRBJ1-1; D gene uncertain. Germline V lookup: CDR1 SGHTA, CDR2 FQGNSA. V lost 1 base and J 0 bases, leaving 6 bases between the germline ends. The CDR3 loop spans 14 amino acids. CDR3 loop: CASSLVRMNTEAFF. Written as DNA, the CDR3 is TGTGCCAGCAGCTTAGTCAGGATGAACACTGAAGCTTTCTTT.

The chain links TRBV28 to TRBJ2-5; 7 positions match TRBD2. Germline assignment: CDR1 MDHEN and CDR2 SYDVKM. V was pared by 3 bases and J by 1 base, with 5 bases of the junction left unmatched. The CDR3 has 15 residues. DNA of the CDR3: TGTGCCAGCAGTTTTTGGGGGGGGACCCAAGAGACCCAGTACTTC. This gives the protein CASSFWGGTQETQYF.

The sample holds many counts of this clonotype. The chain carries TRBV12-3 or TRBV12-4 and TRBJ1-5, with D tentatively TRBD1 (5 bases). The CDR3 is made up of 15 amino acids. V was pared by 5 bases and J by 0 bases, with 11 bases between. CDR3 amino acids: CASSPQVYSNQPQHF. CDR3 bases: TGTGCCAGCAGTCCACAGGTGTATAGCAATCAGCCCCAGCATTTT.

The chain carries TRBV2 and TRBJ2-7; possible D gene TRBD2, 5 bases. V lost 2 bases to trimming and J lost 6 bases, with 17 bases between them. This CDR3 is built from 15 residues. The germline V gene has CDR1 SNHLY and CDR2 FYNNEI. The CDR3 nucleotides are TGTGCCAGCAGTGAATCGACGACTACTGTGATCGAGCAGTACTTC. It codes for CASSESTTTVIEQYF.

This clonotype was observed a handful of times. The chain combines TRBV20-1 with TRBJ2-3; D unresolved. V lost 5 bases and J lost 1, with 7 bases in between. This CDR3 spans 12 amino acids. Germline values: CDR1 DFQATT, CDR2 SNEGSKA (reference sequence). CDR3 in amino acids: CSAGAGTDTQYF. The CDR3, as DNA: TGCAGTGCTGGTGCGGGCACAGATACGCAGTATTTT.